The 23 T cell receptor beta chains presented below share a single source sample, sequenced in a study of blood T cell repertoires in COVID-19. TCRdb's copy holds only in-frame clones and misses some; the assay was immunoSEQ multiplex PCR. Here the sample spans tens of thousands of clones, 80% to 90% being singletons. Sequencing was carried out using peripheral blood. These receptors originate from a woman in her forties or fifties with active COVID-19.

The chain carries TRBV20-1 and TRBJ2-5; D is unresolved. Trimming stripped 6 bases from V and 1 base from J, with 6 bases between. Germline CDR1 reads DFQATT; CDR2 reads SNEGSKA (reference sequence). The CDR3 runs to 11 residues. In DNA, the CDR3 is TGCAGTGCCGGCGGCCAAGAGACCCAGTACTTC. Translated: CSAGGQETQYF.

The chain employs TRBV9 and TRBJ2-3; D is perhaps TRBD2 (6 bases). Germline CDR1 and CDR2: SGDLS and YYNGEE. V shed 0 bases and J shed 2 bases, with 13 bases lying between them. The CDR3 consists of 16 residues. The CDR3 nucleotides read TGTGCCAGCAGCGTAGGGGCTAGCGACTCCACAGATACGCAGTATTTT. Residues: CASSVGASDSTDTQYF. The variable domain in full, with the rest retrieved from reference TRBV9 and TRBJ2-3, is DSGVTQTPKHLITATGQRVTLRCSPRSGDLSVYWYQQSLDQGLQFLIQYYNGEERAKGNILERFSAQQFPDLHSELNLSSLELGDSALYFCASSVGASDSTDTQYFGPGTRLTVL.

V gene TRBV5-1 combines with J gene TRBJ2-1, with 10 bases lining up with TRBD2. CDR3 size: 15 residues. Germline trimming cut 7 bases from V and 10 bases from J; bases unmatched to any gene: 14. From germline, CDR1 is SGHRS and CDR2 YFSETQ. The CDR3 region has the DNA TGCGCCAGCGCCGCAGCGGGAGGGGGGTCGGGCGAGCAGTTCTTC. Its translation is CASAAAGGGSGEQFF. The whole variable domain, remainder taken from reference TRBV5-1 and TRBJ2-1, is KAGVTQTPRYLIKTRGQQVTLSCSPISGHRSVSWYQQTPGQGLQFLFEYFSETQRNKGNFPGRFSGRQFSNSRSEMNVSTLELGDSALYLCASAAAGGGSGEQFFGPGTRLTVL.

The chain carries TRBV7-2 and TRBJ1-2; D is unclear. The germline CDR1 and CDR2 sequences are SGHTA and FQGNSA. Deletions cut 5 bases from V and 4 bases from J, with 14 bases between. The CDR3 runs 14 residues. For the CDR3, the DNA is TGTGCCAGCAGCCCCGGCGGAGGGAGCTATGGCTACACCTTC. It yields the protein CASSPGGGSYGYTF.

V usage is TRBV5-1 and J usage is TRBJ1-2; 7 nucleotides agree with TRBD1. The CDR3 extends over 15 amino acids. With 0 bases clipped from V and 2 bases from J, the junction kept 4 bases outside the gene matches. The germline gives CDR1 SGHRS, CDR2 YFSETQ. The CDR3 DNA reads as TGCGCCAGCAGCTTGGGGGGACAGAACAACTATGGCTACACCTTC. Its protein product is CASSLGGQNNYGYTF.

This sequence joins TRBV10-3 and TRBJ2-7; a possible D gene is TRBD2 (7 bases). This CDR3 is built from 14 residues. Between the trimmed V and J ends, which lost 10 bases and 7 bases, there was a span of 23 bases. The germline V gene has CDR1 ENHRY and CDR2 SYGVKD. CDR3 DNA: TGTGCCACCCGTCGAGGGGGGGGAAGGGGTGAGCAGTACTTC. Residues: CATRRGGGRGEQYF.

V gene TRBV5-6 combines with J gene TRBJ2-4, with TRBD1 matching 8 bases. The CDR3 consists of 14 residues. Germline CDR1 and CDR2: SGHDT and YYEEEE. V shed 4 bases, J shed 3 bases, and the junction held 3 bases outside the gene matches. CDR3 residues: CASSPQGVKNIQYF. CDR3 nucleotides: TGTGCCAGCAGCCCACAGGGGGTCAAAAACATTCAGTACTTC.

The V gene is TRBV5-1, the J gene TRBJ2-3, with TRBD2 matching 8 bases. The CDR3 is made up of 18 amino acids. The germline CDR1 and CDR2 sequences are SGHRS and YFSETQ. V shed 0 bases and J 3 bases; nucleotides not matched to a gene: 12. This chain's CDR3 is CASSLGPRAGAGTDTQYF. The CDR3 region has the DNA TGCGCCAGCAGCTTGGGGCCCCGAGCGGGAGCGGGGACAGATACGCAGTATTTT.

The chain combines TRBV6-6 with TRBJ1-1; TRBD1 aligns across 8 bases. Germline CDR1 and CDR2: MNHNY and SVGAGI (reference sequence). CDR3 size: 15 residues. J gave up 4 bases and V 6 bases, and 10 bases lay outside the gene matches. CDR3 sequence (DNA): TGTGCCAGCAGACTTGAGACAGGGGTCGGCACTGAAGCTTTCTTT. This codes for CASRLETGVGTEAFF.

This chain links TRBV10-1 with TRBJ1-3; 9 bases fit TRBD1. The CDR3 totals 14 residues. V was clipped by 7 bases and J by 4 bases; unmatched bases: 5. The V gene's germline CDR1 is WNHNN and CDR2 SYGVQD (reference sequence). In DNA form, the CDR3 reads TGCGCCAGCACCGAGGGACAGGGAGGAAACACCATATATTTT. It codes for CASTEGQGGNTIYF.

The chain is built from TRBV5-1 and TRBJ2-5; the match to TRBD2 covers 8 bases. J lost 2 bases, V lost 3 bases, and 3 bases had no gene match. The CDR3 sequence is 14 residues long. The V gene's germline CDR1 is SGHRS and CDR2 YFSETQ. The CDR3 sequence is CASSYSGTQETQYF. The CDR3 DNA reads TGCGCCAGCAGCTATAGCGGGACACAAGAGACCCAGTACTTC.

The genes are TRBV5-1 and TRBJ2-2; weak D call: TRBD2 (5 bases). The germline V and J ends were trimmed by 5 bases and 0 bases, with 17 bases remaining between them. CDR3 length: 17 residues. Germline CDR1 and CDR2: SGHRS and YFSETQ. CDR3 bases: TGCGCCAGCAGGGGAGACGGAAAGGAGGCGAACACCGGGGAGCTGTTTTTT. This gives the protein CASRGDGKEANTGELFF.

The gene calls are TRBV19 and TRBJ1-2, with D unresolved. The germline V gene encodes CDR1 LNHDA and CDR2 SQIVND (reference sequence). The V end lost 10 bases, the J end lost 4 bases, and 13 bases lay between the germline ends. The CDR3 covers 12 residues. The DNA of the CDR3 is TGTGCCACCGGACGGGAAGCCTATGGCTACACCTTC. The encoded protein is CATGREAYGYTF. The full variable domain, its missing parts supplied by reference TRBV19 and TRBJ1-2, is DGGITQSPKYLFRKEGQNVTLSCEQNLNHDAMYWYRQDPGQGLRLIYYSQIVNDFQKGDIAEGYSVSREKKESFPLTVTSAQKNPTAFYLCATGREAYGYTFGSGTRLTVV.

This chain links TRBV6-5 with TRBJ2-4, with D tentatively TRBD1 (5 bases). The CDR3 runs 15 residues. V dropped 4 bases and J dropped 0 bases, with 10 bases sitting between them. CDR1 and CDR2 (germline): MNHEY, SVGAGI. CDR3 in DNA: TGTGCCAGCAGTTCTCGACAGCTAGCCAAAAACATTCAGTACTTC. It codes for CASSSRQLAKNIQYF.

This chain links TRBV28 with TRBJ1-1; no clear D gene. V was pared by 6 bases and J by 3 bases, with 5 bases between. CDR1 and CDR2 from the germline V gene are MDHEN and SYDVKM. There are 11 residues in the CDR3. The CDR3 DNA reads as TGTGCCAGCAGCTCAGACACTGAAGCTTTCTTT. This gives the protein CASSSDTEAFF.

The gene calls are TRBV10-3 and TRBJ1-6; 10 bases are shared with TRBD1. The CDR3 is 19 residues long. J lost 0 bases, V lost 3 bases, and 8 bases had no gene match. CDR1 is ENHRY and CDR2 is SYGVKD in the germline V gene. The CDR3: CAISDLPDRGSSYNSPLHF. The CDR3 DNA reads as TGTGCCATCAGTGATCTTCCGGACAGGGGGAGCTCCTATAATTCACCCCTCCACTTT.

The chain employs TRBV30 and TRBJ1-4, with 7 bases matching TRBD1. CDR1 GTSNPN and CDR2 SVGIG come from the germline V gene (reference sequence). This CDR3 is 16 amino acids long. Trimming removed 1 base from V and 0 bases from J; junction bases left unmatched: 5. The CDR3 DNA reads TGTGCCTGGAGTGGACAGGGTGGGGCAACTAATGAAAAACTGTTTTTT. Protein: CAWSGQGGATNEKLFF. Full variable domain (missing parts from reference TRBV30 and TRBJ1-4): SQTIHQWPATLVQPVGSPLSLECTVEGTSNPNLYWYRQAAGRGLQLLFYSVGIGQISSEVPQNLSASRPQDRQFILSSKKLLLSDSGFYLCAWSGQGGATNEKLFFGSGTQLSVL.

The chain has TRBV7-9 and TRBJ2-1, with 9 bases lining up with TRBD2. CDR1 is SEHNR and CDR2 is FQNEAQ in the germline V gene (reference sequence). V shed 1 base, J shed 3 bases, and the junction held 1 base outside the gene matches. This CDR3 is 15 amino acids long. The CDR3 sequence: CASSLGLADYNEQFF. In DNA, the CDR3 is TGTGCCAGCAGCTTAGGACTAGCGGACTACAATGAGCAGTTCTTC.

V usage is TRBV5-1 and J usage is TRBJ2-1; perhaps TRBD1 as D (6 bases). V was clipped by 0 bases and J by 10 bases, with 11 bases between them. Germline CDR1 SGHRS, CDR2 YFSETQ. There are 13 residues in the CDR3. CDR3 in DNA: TGCGCCAGCAGCTTGGGGGACACAATCGAGCAGTTCTTC. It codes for CASSLGDTIEQFF. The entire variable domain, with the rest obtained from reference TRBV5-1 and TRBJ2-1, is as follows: KAGVTQTPRYLIKTRGQQVTLSCSPISGHRSVSWYQQTPGQGLQFLFEYFSETQRNKGNFPGRFSGRQFSNSRSEMNVSTLELGDSALYLCASSLGDTIEQFFGPGTRLTVL.

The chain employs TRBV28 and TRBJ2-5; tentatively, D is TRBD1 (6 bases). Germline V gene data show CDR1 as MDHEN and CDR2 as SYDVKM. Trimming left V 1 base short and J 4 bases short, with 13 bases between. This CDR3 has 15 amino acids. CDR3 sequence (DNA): TGTGCCAGCAGTTTATTGCAGGGGCGAGGAGAGACCCAGTACTTC. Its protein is CASSLLQGRGETQYF.

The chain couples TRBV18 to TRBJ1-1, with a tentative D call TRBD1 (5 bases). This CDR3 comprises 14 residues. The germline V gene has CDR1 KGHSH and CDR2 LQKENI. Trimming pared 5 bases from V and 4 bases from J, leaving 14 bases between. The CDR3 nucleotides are TGTGCCAGCTCAGTCTATGTAGGGGTCACTGAAGCTTTCTTT. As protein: CASSVYVGVTEAFF.

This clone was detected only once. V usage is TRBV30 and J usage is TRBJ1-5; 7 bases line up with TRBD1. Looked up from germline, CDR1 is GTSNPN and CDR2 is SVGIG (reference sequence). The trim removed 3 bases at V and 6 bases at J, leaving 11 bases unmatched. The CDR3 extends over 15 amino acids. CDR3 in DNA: TGTGCCTGGAGCCAAAACAGGGGCGGCGGTCAGCCCCAGCATTTT. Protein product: CAWSQNRGGGQPQHF. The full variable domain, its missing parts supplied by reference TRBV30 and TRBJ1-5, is SQTIHQWPATLVQPVGSPLSLECTVEGTSNPNLYWYRQAAGRGLQLLFYSVGIGQISSEVPQNLSASRPQDRQFILSSKKLLLSDSGFYLCAWSQNRGGGQPQHFGDGTRLSIL.

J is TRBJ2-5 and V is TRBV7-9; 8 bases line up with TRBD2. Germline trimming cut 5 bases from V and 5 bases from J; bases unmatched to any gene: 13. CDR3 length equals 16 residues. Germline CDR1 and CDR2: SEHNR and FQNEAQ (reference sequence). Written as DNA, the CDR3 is TGTGCCAGCAGCGTGGGGACGGGAGGGGAATGGGAGACCCAGTACTTC. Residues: CASSVGTGGEWETQYF. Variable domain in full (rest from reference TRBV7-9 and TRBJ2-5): DTGVSQNPRHKITKRGQNVTFRCDPISEHNRLYWYRQTLGQGPEFLTYFQNEAQLEKSRLLSDRFSAERPKGSFSTLEIQRTEQGDSAMYLCASSVGTGGEWETQYFGPGTRLLVL.